These 16 T cell receptor beta chains were all obtained from the same sample, sequenced in a study of blood T cell repertoires in COVID-19 (dated by TCRdb to 2018 to 2020). The receptor library was made with the immunoSEQ multiplex PCR assay. Held by TCRdb, this immuneACCESS table contains in-frame sequences only and omits some clones. Under half of the omission traces to an unresolved V gene where checked; the cause of the rest is unknown. The sample data list about 300,000 clones, and just over 85% of these were observed just once. The top ten clones comprise 4% to 5% of the sample. The sequenced sample was PBMCs or T cells enriched from blood (not recorded which). These receptors originate from a young man who had recovered from COVID-19.

The CDR3 reads CAWSAGDYEQYF. In nucleotides, the CDR3 is TGTGCCTGGAGTGCCGGGGACTACGAGCAGTACTTC. The chain recombines TRBV30 with TRBJ2-7, with a tentative D call TRBD2 (5 bases). Germline assignment: CDR1 GTSNPN and CDR2 SVGIG (reference sequence). The CDR3 spans 12 residues. V lost 1 base and J lost 3, with 7 bases in between.

This chain joins TRBV30 and TRBJ1-2; D possibly corresponds to TRBD1 (5 bases). From germline, CDR1 is GTSNPN and CDR2 SVGIG (reference sequence). Trimming pared 3 bases from V and 1 base from J, leaving 15 bases between. CDR3 length: 15 amino acids. The CDR3 here is CAWRRQRGFNYGYTF. DNA of the CDR3: TGTGCCTGGAGGAGACAGCGCGGATTTAACTATGGCTACACCTTC.

The chain uses TRBV5-1 and TRBJ2-7, with 13 bases matching TRBD2. This CDR3 spans 17 amino acids. Germline V gives CDR1 SGHRS, CDR2 YFSETQ. J lost 3 bases, V lost 2 bases, and 8 bases had no gene match. CDR3 DNA: TGCGCCAGCAGCTTATACGGCGGACTAGCGGGGGACTACGAGCAGTACTTC. It specifies CASSLYGGLAGDYEQYF.

V gene TRBV30 combines with J gene TRBJ2-1; D remains unclear. The ends were cut back, 1 base at V and 2 bases at J, with 9 bases in the middle. Germline V gene data show CDR1 as GTSNPN and CDR2 as SVGIG (reference sequence). CDR3 size: 14 residues. In DNA form, the CDR3 reads TGTGCCTGGAGTGAAACAGCAACCTACAATGAGCAGTTCTTC. It translates to CAWSETATYNEQFF.

This rearrangement joins TRBV18 to TRBJ2-1, with TRBD2 matching over 13 bases. V shed 5 bases, J shed 9 bases, and the junction held 10 bases outside the gene matches. Germline loops: CDR1 KGHSH, CDR2 LQKENI. CDR3 size: 16 residues. The CDR3 DNA reads TGTGCCAGCTCAACCCGACTAGCGGGAGGTAGAGGTGAGCAGTTCTTC. This translates into CASSTRLAGGRGEQFF.

CDR3 region: CASSPGQGYNEQFF. The CDR3 nucleotides read TGTGCCAGCAGCCCGGGACAGGGGTACAATGAGCAGTTCTTC. The V and J genes are TRBV3-1 (or the pseudogene TRBV3-2) and TRBJ2-1; TRBD1 matches 10 bases. Germline V lookup: CDR1 LGHDT, CDR2 YNNKEL (reference sequence). With 4 bases clipped from V and 4 bases from J, the junction kept 1 base outside the gene matches. This CDR3 has 14 residues.

The chain employs TRBV7-9 and TRBJ1-2; no clear D gene. The germline V gene has CDR1 SEHNR and CDR2 FQNEAQ (reference sequence). The CDR3 is 12 residues long. Trimming removed 6 bases from V and 2 bases from J, with 7 bases in between. The DNA for the CDR3 is TGTGCCAGCAGTGACACCAACTATGGCTACACCTTC. The encoded protein is CASSDTNYGYTF.

The chain joins TRBV19 to TRBJ1-5, with a possible D match to TRBD1 (5 bases). The germline gives CDR1 LNHDA, CDR2 SQIVND (reference sequence). Between the trimmed V and J ends, which lost 0 bases and 4 bases, there was a span of 13 bases. The CDR3 is 16 residues long. The CDR3 nucleotides are TGTGCCAGTAGTATAGACAGGGATATAGCAAATCAGCCCCAGCATTTT. It encodes CASSIDRDIANQPQHF.

The chain recombines TRBV12-5 with TRBJ2-3; 7 bases line up with TRBD1. CDR3 length: 15 amino acids. The J segment lost 6 bases and the V segment lost 1 base, leaving 7 bases of the junction unmatched. Germline CDR1 reads LGHNT; CDR2 reads FRNRAP. The CDR3 DNA is TGTGCTAGTGGTTTGGGACAGGGCCGGAAGGATACGCAGTATTTT. Amino acid sequence: CASGLGQGRKDTQYF.

The V and J genes are TRBV27 and TRBJ1-2, with 9 bases aligning to TRBD1. V shed 5 bases and J 1 base; nucleotides not matched to a gene: 8. In germline, CDR1 is MNHEY, CDR2 SMNVEV (reference sequence). The CDR3 contains 16 residues. CDR3 bases: TGTGCCAGCAGTCTCACAGGGGGCTTTTTTAACTATGGCTACACCTTC. Translation gives CASSLTGGFFNYGYTF.

Remarks on this clone: Other DNA sequences of this sample code for an identical CDR3. The chain employs TRBV7-9 and TRBJ1-1; D possibly corresponds to TRBD1 (5 bases). Looked up from germline, CDR1 is SEHNR and CDR2 is FQNEAQ (reference sequence). The CDR3 runs 13 residues. Trimming cost V 5 bases and J 1 base, with 8 bases left between them. The CDR3 protein is CASSLGQNTEAFF. The CDR3 DNA reads TGTGCCAGCAGCCTCGGACAGAACACTGAAGCTTTCTTT.

V gene TRBV5-8 combines with J gene TRBJ1-3; D is uncertain. Germline V gene sequence: CDR1 SGHTS, CDR2 YDEGEE. V was trimmed by 0 bases and J by 0 bases, leaving 4 bases between them. The CDR3 is 14 residues long. In DNA, the CDR3 is TGTGCCAGCAGCTTGGCGGGCTCTGGAAACACCATATATTTT. The encoded protein is CASSLAGSGNTIYF. Drawing the rest from reference TRBV5-8 and TRBJ1-3, the complete variable domain is EAGVTQSPTHLIKTRGQQATLRCSPISGHTSVYWYQQALGLGLQFLLWYDEGEERNRGNFPPRFSGRQFPNYSSELNVNALELEDSALYLCASSLAGSGNTIYFGEGSWLTVV.

The V call is TRBV4-1, the J call TRBJ1-4; D not resolved. Trimming took off 5 bases at V and 0 bases at J, with 28 bases between the two ends. Germline V gene sequence: CDR1 MGHRA, CDR2 YSYEKL. The CDR3 totals 21 residues. CDR3 protein: CASSGPDMRLSLAPTNEKLFF. In DNA, the CDR3 is TGCGCCAGCAGCGGACCCGATATGCGACTATCACTGGCCCCAACTAATGAAAAACTGTTTTTT.

This chain links TRBV11-2 with TRBJ2-6, with D hard to call. Germline CDR1 SGHAT, CDR2 FQNNGV. V lost 5 bases and J 0 bases, leaving 11 bases between the germline ends. The length of the CDR3 is 16 residues. The CDR3 DNA reads TGTGCCAGCAGCCCCATCGCGAACTCTGGGGCCAACGTCCTGACTTTC. Its translation is CASSPIANSGANVLTF. The full variable domain, its missing parts supplied by reference TRBV11-2 and TRBJ2-6, is EAGVAQSPRYKIIEKRQSVAFWCNPISGHATLYWYQQILGQGPKLLIQFQNNGVVDDSQLPKDRFSAERLKGVDSTLKIQPAKLEDSAVYLCASSPIANSGANVLTFGAGSRLTVL.

The chain couples TRBV4-1 to TRBJ2-7; 7 bases align to TRBD2. The CDR3 is made up of 15 amino acids. Germline lookup yields CDR1 MGHRA and CDR2 YSYEKL. The CDR3: CAGARTSDPSYEQYF. CDR3 bases: TGCGCTGGGGCCCGAACTAGCGACCCAAGCTACGAGCAGTACTTC.

The rearrangement uses TRBV7-2 and TRBJ2-2, with D unclear. Germline V gene data show CDR1 as SGHTA and CDR2 as FQGNSA. The CDR3 runs to 16 residues. V lost 1 base, J lost 2 bases, and 11 bases lay in between. CDR3 sequence reads: CASSLGQVGNTGELFF. The CDR3 DNA reads as TGTGCCAGCAGCTTAGGGCAGGTCGGAAACACCGGGGAGCTGTTTTTT.